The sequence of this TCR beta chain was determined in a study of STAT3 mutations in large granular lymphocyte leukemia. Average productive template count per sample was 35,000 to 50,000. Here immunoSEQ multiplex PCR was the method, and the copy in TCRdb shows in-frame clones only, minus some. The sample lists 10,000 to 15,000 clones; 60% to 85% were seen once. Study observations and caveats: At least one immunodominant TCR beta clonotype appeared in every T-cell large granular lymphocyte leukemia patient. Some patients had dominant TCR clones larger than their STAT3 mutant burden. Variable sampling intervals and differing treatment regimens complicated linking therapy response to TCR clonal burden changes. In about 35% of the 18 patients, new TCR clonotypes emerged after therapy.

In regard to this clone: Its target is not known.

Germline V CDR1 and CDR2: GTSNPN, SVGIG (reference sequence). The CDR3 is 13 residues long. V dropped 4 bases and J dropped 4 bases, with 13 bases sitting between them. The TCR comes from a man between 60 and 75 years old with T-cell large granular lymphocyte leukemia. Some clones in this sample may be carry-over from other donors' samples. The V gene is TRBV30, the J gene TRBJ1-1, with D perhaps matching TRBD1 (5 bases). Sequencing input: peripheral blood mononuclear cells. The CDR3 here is CAWTDGGGTEAFF. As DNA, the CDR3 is TGTGCCTGGACGGACGGCGGGGGCACTGAAGCTTTCTTT.